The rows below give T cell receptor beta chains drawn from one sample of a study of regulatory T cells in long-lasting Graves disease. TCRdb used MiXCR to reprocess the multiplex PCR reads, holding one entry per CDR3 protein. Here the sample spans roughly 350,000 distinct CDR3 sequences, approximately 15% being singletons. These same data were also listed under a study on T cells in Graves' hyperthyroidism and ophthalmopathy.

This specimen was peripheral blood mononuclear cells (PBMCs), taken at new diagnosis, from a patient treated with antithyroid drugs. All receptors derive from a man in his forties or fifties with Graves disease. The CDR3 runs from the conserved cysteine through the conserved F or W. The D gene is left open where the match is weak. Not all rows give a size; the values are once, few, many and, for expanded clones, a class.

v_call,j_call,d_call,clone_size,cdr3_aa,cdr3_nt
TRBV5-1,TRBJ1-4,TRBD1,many,CASSVRADRGNEKLFF,TGCGCCAGCAGCGTCCGTGCCGACAGGGGTAATGAAAAACTGTTTTTT
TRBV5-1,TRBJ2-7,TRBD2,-,CASSWGLAGGYEQYF,TGCGCCAGCAGCTGGGGACTAGCGGGGGGGTACGAGCAGTACTTC
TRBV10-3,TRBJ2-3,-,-,CAIRHDGATDTQYF,TGTGCCATCAGGCATGACGGGGCCACAGATACGCAGTATTTT
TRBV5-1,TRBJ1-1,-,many,CASSLEQGLPNTEAFF,TGCGCCAGCAGCTTGGAACAGGGTTTACCGAACACTGAAGCTTTCTTT
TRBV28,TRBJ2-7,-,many,CASTSGTKQYF,TGTGCCAGCACTTCGGGTACTAAGCAGTACTTC
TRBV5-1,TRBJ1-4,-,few,CASSWGREDEKLFF,TGCGCCAGCAGCTGGGGACGAGAAGATGAAAAACTGTTTTTT
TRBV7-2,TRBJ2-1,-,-,CASSSQGGVFFEQFF,TGTGCCAGCAGCTCACAGGGGGGGGTTTTTTTTGAGCAGTTCTTC
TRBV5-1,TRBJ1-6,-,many,CASSLTKGENSPLHF,TGCGCCAGCAGCCTGACCAAGGGGGAAAATTCACCCCTCCACTTT
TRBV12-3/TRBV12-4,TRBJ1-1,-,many,CASTHQDSFTEAFF,TGTGCCAGCACACACCAGGACAGTTTCACTGAAGCTTTCTTT
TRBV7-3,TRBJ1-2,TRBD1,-,CASSLLTGGAGFTF,TGTGCCAGCAGCCTGCTGACAGGGGGCGCCGGTTTCACCTTC
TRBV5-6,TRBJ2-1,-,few,CASSFMYNEQFF,TGTGCCAGCAGCTTCATGTACAATGAGCAGTTCTTC
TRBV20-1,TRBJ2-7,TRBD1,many,CSARVYGTGRSYEQYF,TGCAGTGCTAGAGTCTATGGGACAGGGCGTTCCTACGAGCAGTACTTC
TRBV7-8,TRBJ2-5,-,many,CASRRRLRGASDQETQYF,TGTGCCAGCAGACGCCGCCTCAGAGGGGCCTCCGATCAAGAGACCCAGTACTTC
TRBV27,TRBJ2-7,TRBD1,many,CASSLFGGTGDREQYF,TGTGCCAGCAGTTTATTTGGGGGGACAGGGGATCGGGAGCAGTACTTC
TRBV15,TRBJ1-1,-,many,CATSRDPSLNTEAFF,TGTGCCACCAGCAGAGACCCAAGCTTGAACACTGAAGCTTTCTTT
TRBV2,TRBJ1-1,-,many,CASSVEGITEAFF,TGTGCCAGCAGTGTGGAGGGTATCACTGAAGCTTTCTTT
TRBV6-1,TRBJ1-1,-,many,CASSERNTEAFF,TGTGCCAGCAGTGAGAGAAACACTGAAGCTTTCTTT
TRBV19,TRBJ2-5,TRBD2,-,CASNDGLAGETQYF,TGTGCCAGTAACGATGGACTAGCGGGAGAGACCCAGTACTTC
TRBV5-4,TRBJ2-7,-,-,CASSLGQEGREQYF,TGTGCCAGCAGCTTGGGCCAGGAGGGACGCGAGCAGTACTTC
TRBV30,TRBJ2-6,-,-,CAWRGGSRGDSGANVLTF,TGTGCCTGGAGGGGGGGAAGCAGGGGGGATTCTGGGGCCAACGTCCTGACTTTC
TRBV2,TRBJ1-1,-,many,CASSENERPRF,TGTGCCAGCAGTGAGAACGAGCGGCCCCGGTTT
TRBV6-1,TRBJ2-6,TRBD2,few,CASSLIGGFSGANVLTF,TGTGCCAGCAGTCTCATCGGGGGGTTCTCTGGGGCCAACGTCCTGACTTTC
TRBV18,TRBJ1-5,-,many,CASSPEGDQPQHF,TGTGCCAGCTCACCAGAAGGTGATCAGCCCCAGCATTTT
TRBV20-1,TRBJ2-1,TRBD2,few,CSAFPRGRGGDEQFF,TGCAGTGCTTTCCCCCGGGGACGCGGGGGGGATGAGCAGTTCTTC
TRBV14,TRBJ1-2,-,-,CASSLKGRTPNYGYTF,TGTGCCAGCAGCCTAAAGGGTCGCACTCCTAACTATGGCTACACCTTC
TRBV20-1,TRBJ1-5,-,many,CSAHRAGGNQPQHF,TGCAGTGCTCACAGGGCTGGGGGCAATCAGCCCCAGCATTTT
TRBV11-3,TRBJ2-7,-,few,CASGLITSSEANEQYF,TGTGCCAGCGGACTGATCACTTCTAGCGAGGCCAACGAGCAGTACTTC
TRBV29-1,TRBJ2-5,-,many,CSVERGNQYF,TGCAGCGTTGAACGGGGGAACCAGTACTTC
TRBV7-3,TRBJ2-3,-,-,CASSLIRGDTQYF,TGTGCCAGCAGCTTAATAAGAGGAGATACGCAGTATTTT
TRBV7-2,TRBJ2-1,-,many,CASSLTRLVGEQFF,TGTGCCAGCAGCCTCACCCGACTAGTCGGTGAGCAGTTCTTC
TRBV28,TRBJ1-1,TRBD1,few,CASGTITRQGALNTEAFF,TGTGCCAGCGGTACTATCACCCGACAGGGGGCCTTGAACACTGAAGCTTTCTTT
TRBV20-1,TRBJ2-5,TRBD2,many,CSLGGRTEETQYF,TGCAGCCTCGGGGGGAGGACTGAGGAGACCCAGTACTTC
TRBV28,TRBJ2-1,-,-,CASSFRNSYNEQFF,TGTGCCAGCAGTTTCAGGAATTCCTACAATGAGCAGTTCTTC
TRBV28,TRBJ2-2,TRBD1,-,CASSTESGTAPYESTGELFF,TGTGCCAGCAGTACCGAGTCCGGGACAGCCCCCTACGAGAGCACCGGGGAGCTGTTTTTT
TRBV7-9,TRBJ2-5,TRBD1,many,CASSLPGQGILETQYF,TGTGCCAGCAGCTTACCGGGACAGGGGATTCTGGAGACCCAGTACTTC
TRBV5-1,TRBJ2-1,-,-,CASSNGQPTHNEQFF,TGCGCCAGCAGTAACGGACAGCCAACTCACAATGAGCAGTTCTTC
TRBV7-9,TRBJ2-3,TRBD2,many,CASSPAGSATDTQYF,TGTGCCAGCAGCCCAGCGGGGTCAGCGACAGATACGCAGTATTTT
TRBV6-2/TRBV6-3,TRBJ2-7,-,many,CASSEEAATRGYF,TGTGCCAGCAGTGAAGAGGCAGCTACGAGGGGGTACTTC
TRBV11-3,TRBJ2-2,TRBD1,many,CASSWGSGGNTGELFF,TGTGCCAGCAGCTGGGGATCAGGGGGCAACACCGGGGAGCTGTTTTTT
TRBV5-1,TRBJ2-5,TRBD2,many,CASSRVSPSGQETQYF,TGCGCCAGCAGCAGAGTATCGCCTAGCGGCCAAGAGACCCAGTACTTC
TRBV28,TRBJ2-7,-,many,CASSPPAGGLYEQYF,TGTGCCAGCAGCCCCCCGGCCGGGGGACTCTACGAGCAGTACTTC
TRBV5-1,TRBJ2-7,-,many,CASSLYQGGVEQYF,TGCGCCAGCAGCTTGTACCAGGGGGGGGTCGAGCAGTACTTC
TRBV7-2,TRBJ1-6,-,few,CASSLQRSSYNSPLHF,TGTGCCAGCAGCTTGCAGAGGAGCTCCTATAATTCACCCCTCCACTTT
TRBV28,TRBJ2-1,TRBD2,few,CASSLLSSGGNEQFF,TGTGCCAGCAGTTTACTTTCTAGCGGGGGCAATGAGCAGTTCTTC
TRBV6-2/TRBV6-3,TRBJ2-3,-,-,CASSYEGYTDTQYF,TGTGCCAGCAGTTACGAGGGGTACACAGATACGCAGTATTTT
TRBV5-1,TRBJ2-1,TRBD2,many,CASSLIPGTSGYNEQFF,TGCGCCAGCAGCTTGATACCCGGGACTAGCGGCTACAATGAGCAGTTCTTC